A single T cell receptor beta chain is shown here with its context. Its antigen is not identified. The data were obtained in a study of siplizumab effects on memory and regulatory T cells. Study-wide findings and caveats: Proliferating Tregs from siplizumab cultures lacked functional confirmation of suppression. Just a small share of alloreactive clones was traced back to unstimulated subsets.

Produced via immunoSEQ multiplex PCR; TCRdb's table is partial and in-frame only. The table lists over 12,000 clones, 45% to 50% of them singletons. The mixed lymphocyte reaction cells underwent coculture at 37°C for 5 to 6 days. Stimulator PBMCs carried Violet Dye, while responder PBMCs carried CFSE, combined at 1:1. The V gene's germline CDR1 is LNHDA and CDR2 SQIVND (reference sequence). V lost 2 bases to trimming and J lost 1 base, with 9 bases between them. CDR3 length: 15 residues. This TCR came from a human donor in good health; the cells came from an allogeneic mixed lymphocyte reaction. The sequenced material came from CFSE-low (dividing) CD4+ T cells sorted from an allogeneic mixed lymphocyte reaction. V gene TRBV19 combines with J gene TRBJ1-3; no clear D gene. CDR3 nucleotide sequence: TGTGCCAGTAGTATATCGGCGTTATCTGGAAACACCATATATTTT. This sequence encodes CASSISALSGNTIYF.